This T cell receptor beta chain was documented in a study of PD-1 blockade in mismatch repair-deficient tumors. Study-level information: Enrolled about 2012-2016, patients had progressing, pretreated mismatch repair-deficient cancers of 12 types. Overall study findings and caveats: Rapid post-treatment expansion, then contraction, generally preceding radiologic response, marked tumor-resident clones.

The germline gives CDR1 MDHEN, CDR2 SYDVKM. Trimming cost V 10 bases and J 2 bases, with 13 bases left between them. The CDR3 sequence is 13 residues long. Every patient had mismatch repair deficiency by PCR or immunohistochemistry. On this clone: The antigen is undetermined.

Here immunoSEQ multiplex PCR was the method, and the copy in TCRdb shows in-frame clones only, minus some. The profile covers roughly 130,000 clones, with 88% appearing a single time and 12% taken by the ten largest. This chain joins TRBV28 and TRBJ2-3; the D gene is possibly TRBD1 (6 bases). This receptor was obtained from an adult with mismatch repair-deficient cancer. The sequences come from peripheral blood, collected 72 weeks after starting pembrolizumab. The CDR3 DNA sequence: TGTGCCACTACGACAGGAGACACAGATACGCAGTATTTT. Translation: CATTTGDTDTQYF.